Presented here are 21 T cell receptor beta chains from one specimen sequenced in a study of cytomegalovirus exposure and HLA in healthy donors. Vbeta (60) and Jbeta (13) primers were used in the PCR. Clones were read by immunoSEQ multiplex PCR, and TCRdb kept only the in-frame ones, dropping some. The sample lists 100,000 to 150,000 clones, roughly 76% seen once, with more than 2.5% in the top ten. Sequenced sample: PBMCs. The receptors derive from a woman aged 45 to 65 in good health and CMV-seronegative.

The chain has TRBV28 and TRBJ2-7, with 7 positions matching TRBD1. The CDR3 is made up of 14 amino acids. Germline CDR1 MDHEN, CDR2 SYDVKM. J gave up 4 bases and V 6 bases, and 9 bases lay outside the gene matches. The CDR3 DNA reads TGTGCCAGCAGACAGCCAGGGGGAATGTACGAGCAGTACTTC. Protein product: CASRQPGGMYEQYF.

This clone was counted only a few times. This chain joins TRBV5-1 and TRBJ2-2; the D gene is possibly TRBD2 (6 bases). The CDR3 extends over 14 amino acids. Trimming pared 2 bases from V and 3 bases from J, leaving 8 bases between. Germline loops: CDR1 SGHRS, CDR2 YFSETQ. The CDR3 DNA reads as TGCGCCAGCAGCTTCGGGAGTGACACCGGGGAGCTGTTTTTT. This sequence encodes CASSFGSDTGELFF. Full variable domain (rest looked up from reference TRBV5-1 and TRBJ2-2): KAGVTQTPRYLIKTRGQQVTLSCSPISGHRSVSWYQQTPGQGLQFLFEYFSETQRNKGNFPGRFSGRQFSNSRSEMNVSTLELGDSALYLCASSFGSDTGELFFGEGSRLTVL.

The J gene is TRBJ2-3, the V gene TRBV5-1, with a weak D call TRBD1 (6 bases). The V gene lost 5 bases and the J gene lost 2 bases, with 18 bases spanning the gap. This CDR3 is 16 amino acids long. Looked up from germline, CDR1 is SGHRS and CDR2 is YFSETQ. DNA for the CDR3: TGCGCCAGCAGTCTGCAGGGGCAGGACTTCACAGATACGCAGTATTTT. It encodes CASSLQGQDFTDTQYF.

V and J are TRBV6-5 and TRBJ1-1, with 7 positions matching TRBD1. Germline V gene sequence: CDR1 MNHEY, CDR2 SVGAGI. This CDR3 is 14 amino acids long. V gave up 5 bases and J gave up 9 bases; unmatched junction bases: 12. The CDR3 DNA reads TGTGCCAGCAGTAATGGACAGCAGGGGGGAAAAGCTTTCTTT. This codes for CASSNGQQGGKAFF.

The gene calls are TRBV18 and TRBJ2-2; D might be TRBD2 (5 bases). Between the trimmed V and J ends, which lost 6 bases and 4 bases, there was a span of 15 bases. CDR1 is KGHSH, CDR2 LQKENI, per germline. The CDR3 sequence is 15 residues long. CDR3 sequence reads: CASSRGRTGTGELFF. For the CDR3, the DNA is TGTGCCAGCTCCCGGGGTAGGACCGGCACCGGGGAGCTGTTTTTT.

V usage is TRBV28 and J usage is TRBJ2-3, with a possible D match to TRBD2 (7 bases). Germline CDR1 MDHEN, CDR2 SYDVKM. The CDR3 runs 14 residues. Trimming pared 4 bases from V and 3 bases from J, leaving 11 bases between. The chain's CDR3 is CASSYSGTTDTQYF. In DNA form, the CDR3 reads TGTGCCAGCAGTTACAGCGGGACAACAGATACGCAGTATTTT.

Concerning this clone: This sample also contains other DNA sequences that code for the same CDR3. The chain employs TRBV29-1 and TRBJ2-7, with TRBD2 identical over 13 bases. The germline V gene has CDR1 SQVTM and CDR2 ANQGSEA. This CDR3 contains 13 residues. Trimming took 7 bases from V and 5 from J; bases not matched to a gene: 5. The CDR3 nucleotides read TGCAGCGCCGGGACTAGCGGGACCAACGAGCAGTACTTC. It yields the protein CSAGTSGTNEQYF.

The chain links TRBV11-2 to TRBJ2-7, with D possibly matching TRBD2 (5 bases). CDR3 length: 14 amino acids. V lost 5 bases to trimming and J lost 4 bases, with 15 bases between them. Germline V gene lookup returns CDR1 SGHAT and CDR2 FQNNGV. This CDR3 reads CASSPPGLRYEQYF. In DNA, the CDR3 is TGTGCCAGCAGCCCTCCCGGACTCAGATACGAGCAGTACTTC.

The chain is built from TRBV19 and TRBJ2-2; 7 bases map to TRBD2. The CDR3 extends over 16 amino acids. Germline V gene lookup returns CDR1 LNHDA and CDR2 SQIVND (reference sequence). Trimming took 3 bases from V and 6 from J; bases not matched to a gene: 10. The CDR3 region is CASSMERGKGPGELFF. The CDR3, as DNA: TGTGCCAGTAGTATGGAGCGGGGAAAGGGACCCGGGGAGCTGTTTTTT.

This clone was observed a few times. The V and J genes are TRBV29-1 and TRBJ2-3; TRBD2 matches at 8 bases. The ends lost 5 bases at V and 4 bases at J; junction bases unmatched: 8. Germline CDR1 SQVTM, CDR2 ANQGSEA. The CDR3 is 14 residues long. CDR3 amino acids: CSVFVSGSADTQYF. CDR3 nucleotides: TGCAGCGTTTTTGTGAGCGGGAGCGCAGATACGCAGTATTTT.

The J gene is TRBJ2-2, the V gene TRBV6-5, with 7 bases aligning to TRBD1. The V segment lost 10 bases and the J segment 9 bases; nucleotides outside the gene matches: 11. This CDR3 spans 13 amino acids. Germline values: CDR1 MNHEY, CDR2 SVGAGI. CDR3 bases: TGTGCCATAGGCCACAGGGGAGCGAGGGAGCTGTTTTTT. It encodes CAIGHRGARELFF.

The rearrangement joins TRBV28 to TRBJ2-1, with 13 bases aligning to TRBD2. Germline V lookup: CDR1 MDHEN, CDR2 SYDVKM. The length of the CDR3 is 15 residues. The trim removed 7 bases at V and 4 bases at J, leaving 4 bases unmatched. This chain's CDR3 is CASTLLAGGYNEQFF. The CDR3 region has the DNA TGTGCCAGCACCTTACTAGCGGGAGGGTACAATGAGCAGTTCTTC. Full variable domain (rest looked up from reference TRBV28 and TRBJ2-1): DVKVTQSSRYLVKRTGEKVFLECVQDMDHENMFWYRQDPGLGLRLIYFSYDVKMKEKGDIPEGYSVSREKKERFSLILESASTNQTSMYLCASTLLAGGYNEQFFGPGTRLTVL.

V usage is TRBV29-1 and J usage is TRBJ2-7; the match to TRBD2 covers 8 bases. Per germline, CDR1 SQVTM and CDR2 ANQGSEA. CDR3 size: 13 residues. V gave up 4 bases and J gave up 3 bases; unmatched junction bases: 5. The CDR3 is CSVVGTSLYEQYF. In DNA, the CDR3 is TGCAGCGTTGTGGGGACTAGTCTCTACGAGCAGTACTTC.

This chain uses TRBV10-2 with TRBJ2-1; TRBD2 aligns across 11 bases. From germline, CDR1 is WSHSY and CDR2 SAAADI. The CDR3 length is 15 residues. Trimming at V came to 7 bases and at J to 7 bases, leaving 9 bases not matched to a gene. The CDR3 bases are TGCGCCAGCACCCTAACTAGCGGGAGTAAGAATGAGCAGTTCTTC. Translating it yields CASTLTSGSKNEQFF.

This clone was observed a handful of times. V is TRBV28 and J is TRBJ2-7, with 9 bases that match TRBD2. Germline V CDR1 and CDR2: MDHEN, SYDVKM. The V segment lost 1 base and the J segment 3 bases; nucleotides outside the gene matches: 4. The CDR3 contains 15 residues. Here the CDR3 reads CASSLSGSGSYEQYF. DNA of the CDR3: TGTGCCAGCAGTTTATCAGGTAGCGGGAGCTACGAGCAGTACTTC.

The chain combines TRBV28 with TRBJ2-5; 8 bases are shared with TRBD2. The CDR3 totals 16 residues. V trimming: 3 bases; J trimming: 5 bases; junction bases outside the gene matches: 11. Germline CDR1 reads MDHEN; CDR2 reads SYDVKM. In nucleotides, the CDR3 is TGTGCCAGCAGTTTCCGGGAGGGCCATTCTGGGGAGACCCAGTACTTC. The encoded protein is CASSFREGHSGETQYF.

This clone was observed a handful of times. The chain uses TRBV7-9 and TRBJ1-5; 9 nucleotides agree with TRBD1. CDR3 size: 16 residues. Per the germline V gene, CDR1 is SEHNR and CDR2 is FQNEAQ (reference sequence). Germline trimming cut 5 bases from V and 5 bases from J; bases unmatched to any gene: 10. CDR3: CASSPSTGGEDQPQHF. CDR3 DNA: TGTGCCAGCAGCCCCTCGACAGGGGGGGAGGATCAGCCCCAGCATTTT.

The CDR3 nucleotides read TGTGCCAGCAGCTTGGAGGGGGCGTCTGGGGCCAACGTCCTGACTTTC. It specifies CASSLEGASGANVLTF. The V call is TRBV7-3, the J call TRBJ2-6, with D perhaps TRBD1 (7 bases). Germline assignment: CDR1 SGHTA and CDR2 FQGTGA. Trimming took 3 bases from V and 1 from J, leaving 10 bases between them. The CDR3 spans 16 residues.

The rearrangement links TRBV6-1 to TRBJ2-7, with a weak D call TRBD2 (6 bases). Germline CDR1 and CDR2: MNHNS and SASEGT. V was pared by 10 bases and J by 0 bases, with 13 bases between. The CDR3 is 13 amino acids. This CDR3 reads CATLSSVSYEQYF. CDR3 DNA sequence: TGTGCCACCCTTTCTAGCGTCTCCTACGAGCAGTACTTC.

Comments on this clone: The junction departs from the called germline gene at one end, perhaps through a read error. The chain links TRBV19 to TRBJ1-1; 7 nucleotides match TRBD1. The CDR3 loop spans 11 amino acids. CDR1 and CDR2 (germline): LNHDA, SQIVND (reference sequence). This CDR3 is CASSRSPGQIF. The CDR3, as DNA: TGTGCCAGTAGTCGATCTCCGGGACAGATTTTT.

CDR3 coding DNA: TGTGCCAGCAGTCGACTCGGGGAGCAGTACTTC. Translated: CASSRLGEQYF. V is TRBV2 and J is TRBJ2-7; D is unclear. Germline values: CDR1 SNHLY, CDR2 FYNNEI. This CDR3 spans 11 amino acids. Trimming stripped 5 bases from V and 7 bases from J, with 9 bases between.